This T cell receptor beta chain was captured by sequencing in a study of T cell repertoires in cytomegalovirus infection. Study as a whole: Indicated by public TCR beta signatures were CMV infection and matching HLA type. The study's findings and limits: Cumulated frequencies of public TCR beta families served to identify carriers of CMV plus the relevant HLA. Dominant in the ex vivo response were TCR beta clonotypes restricted by HLA-C and specific for CMV.

Germline V lookup: CDR1 MNHEY, CDR2 SMNVEV (reference sequence). V gave up 0 bases and J gave up 4 bases, with 6 bases separating them. The CDR3 consists of 13 residues. TCRdb passed the reads through MiXCR, listing each CDR3 protein once. The sample carries some 300,000 distinct CDR3 sequences, 8% to 10% recorded once. Points on this clonotype: The antigen is undetermined.

Sequenced sample: PBMCs. This TCR came from a human donor in good health (CMV status not recorded). Some clones in this sample may be carry-over from other donors' samples. The chain links TRBV27 to TRBJ1-1; D is unresolved. CDR3 sequence (DNA): TGTGCCAGCAGTTTATCTGTCCGCACTGAAGCTTTCTTT. As protein: CASSLSVRTEAFF.